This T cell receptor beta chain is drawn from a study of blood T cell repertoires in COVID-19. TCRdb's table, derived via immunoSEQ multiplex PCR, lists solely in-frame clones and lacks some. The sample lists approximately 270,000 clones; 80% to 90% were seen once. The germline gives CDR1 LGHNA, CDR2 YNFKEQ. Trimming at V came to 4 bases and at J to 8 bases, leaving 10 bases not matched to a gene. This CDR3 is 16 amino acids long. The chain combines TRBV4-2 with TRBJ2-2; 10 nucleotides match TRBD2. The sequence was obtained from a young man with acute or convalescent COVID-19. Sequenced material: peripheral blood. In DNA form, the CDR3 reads TGTGCCAGCAGCCCCAGCGGGAGGGCCCTCGGGGGGGAGCTGTTTTTT. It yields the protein CASSPSGRALGGELFF.